This T cell receptor (beta chain) was identified in a study of CD8 T cells in ankylosing spondylitis. Overall study results and limits: Typical of ankylosing spondylitis blood, it appeared, was a TCR beta motif of eight highly homologous variants. Researchers report that disease-linked clones proved CD8+ and relatively rare in peripheral blood. Both synovial fluid and blood in reactive arthritis had previously been reported to carry some motif variants.

This clonotype was seen repeatedly, ten times or more. The antigen remains unidentified. Quantitative barcoded 5'-RACE was used to prepare TCR beta libraries. TCRdb redid the calling of the 5' RACE reads with MiXCR, one entry per CDR3 protein. The data hold 150,000 to 250,000 distinct CDR3 sequences, with more than 10% observed a single time. Deletions cut 2 bases from V and 2 bases from J, with 15 bases between. Germline V gene data show CDR1 as SNHLY and CDR2 as FYNNEI. The CDR3 consists of 16 residues. The chain links TRBV2 to TRBJ2-5; D remains ambiguous. Sequencing was performed on blood, either unsorted or a sorted T cell fraction (not recorded which). The clonotype originates from a male donor with ankylosing spondylitis or in good health (not recorded which). The chain's CDR3 is CASSEWLTTPQETQYF. CDR3 DNA: TGTGCCAGCAGTGAATGGCTGACAACACCTCAAGAGACCCAGTACTTC.